This record concerns one TCR beta chain sequence. Antigen specificity is unknown. Indicated time point: pre-treatment sample, taken before nivolumab and TIL therapy. Tumor tissue came from excised metastases, mostly pleural nodules or supraclavicular lymph nodes. The immunoSEQ assay was v3. The data were produced by immunoSEQ multiplex PCR, yet TCRdb's version contains in-frame clones alone and is incomplete. This table has 45,000 to 60,000 clones, about three quarters appearing once. This sample stems from a study of TIL therapy for anti-PD-1-resistant metastatic lung cancer. Study background: Tumors had a median PD-L1 proportion score of about 6%. Tumors carried a median about 1.4 non-synonymous mutations per megabase. Study-level points and caveats: Treatment-naive, never-smoker and oncogene-addicted patients were overrepresented in this highly selected cohort. Many TIL product clones were absent from baseline tumor, suggesting clonal contraction.

CDR3 length: 12 residues. CDR1 and CDR2 (germline): GTSNPN, SVGIG (reference sequence). V was pared by 4 bases and J by 13 bases, with 16 bases between. Sequencing was performed on tumor tissue, taken at baseline. This chain links TRBV30 with TRBJ1-4; no reliable D call. The TCR was taken from a person between 30 and 80 years old with non-small cell lung cancer. The CDR3 DNA follows: TGTGCCTGGAACCGGGCCCGAGGGAGACTGTTTTTT. Its protein product is CAWNRARGRLFF.